The rows below give T cell receptor beta chains drawn from one sample of a study of blood T cells in healthy people across ages. TCRdb itself ran the 5' RACE reads through MiXCR, one entry per CDR3 protein. The sample lists fewer than 600,000 distinct CDR3 sequences, about 27% seen once, with 3% to 4% in the top ten. A further study also used this sample, focusing on T cells of mothers and their children.

The source material was blood. The receptor set was obtained from a boy aged 2 to 10 in good health. Each CDR3 is given with its conserved first and last residue. D genes are given only for firm matches.

TRBV2	TRBJ1-2	TRBD1	CASSENRQGVHGYTF
TRBV2	TRBJ1-1	.	CASSEVEGTEAFF
TRBV6-6	TRBJ1-1	TRBD1	CASSFRGQVSTEAFF
TRBV20-1	TRBJ2-7	.	CSARAWLGKGYEQYF
TRBV12-3/TRBV12-4	TRBJ2-7	TRBD2	CASSRGRGGEQYF
TRBV19	TRBJ1-1	.	CASSQTQAWNTEAFF
TRBV20-1	TRBJ2-5	.	CSASPYQETQYF
TRBV28	TRBJ2-7	.	CASSSGPIGDEQYF
TRBV7-9	TRBJ2-7	TRBD1	CASSSGQGASEQYF
TRBV5-1	TRBJ2-1	TRBD2	CASSLVGTSGFPRGYDEQFF
TRBV7-2	TRBJ2-2	.	CASSFEGGTGELFF
TRBV20-1	TRBJ2-5	TRBD2	CSAGSGRRQETQYF
TRBV20-1	TRBJ1-1	.	CSARGNAEAFF
TRBV9	TRBJ2-7	.	CASSVGDGTYEQYF
TRBV4-1	TRBJ2-1	TRBD1	CASSQGAGDRTNNEQFF
TRBV29-1	TRBJ2-7	.	CSAITQTDHEQYF
TRBV10-3	TRBJ2-2	TRBD1	CATTPGGRGELFF
TRBV12-3/TRBV12-4	TRBJ1-2	.	CASSLMDVRNPYGYTF
TRBV25-1	TRBJ2-6	.	CASSPGPTLSGANVLTF
TRBV11-2	TRBJ2-3	.	CASSLEVASTDTQYF
TRBV20-1	TRBJ2-3	.	CSARLVPSTDTQYF
TRBV7-9	TRBJ2-7	.	CASSSGRVSLEQYF
TRBV29-1	TRBJ1-5	.	CSTQQGTQPQHF
TRBV5-1	TRBJ2-1	TRBD2	CASSPDFSGGPRHEQFF
TRBV2	TRBJ2-1	TRBD1	CASRRQGDSYNEQFF
TRBV13	TRBJ2-5	.	CASAGREETQYF
TRBV29-1	TRBJ1-1	.	CSVEYGDTEAFF
TRBV20-1	TRBJ1-2	.	CSAEPADSANYGYTF
TRBV6-5	TRBJ2-2	TRBD2	CASSYSSGSGGTGELFF
TRBV27	TRBJ1-1	TRBD1	CASSSAPGQGTEAFF
TRBV30	TRBJ2-5	.	CAWSVYVEETQYF
TRBV5-1	TRBJ2-5	.	CASSSTHNRAQETQYF
TRBV15	TRBJ2-5	TRBD1	CATSRGTGMVETQYF
TRBV29-1	.	TRBD1	CSGEGQGEETQYF
TRBV6-5	TRBJ2-2	TRBD2	CASSRGTSGTGELFF